The 27 T cell receptor beta chains given below trace back to one sample, sequenced in a study of blood T cell repertoires in COVID-19. Only in-frame clones appear in the TCRdb table, and some are missing; sequencing was by immunoSEQ multiplex PCR. The table records some 88,000 clones, 85% of them present only once. The sequencing sample was made of peripheral blood. These receptor sequences come from a man aged 55 to 70 with acute or convalescent COVID-19.

The CDR3 sequence is CASSSLGQNSNQPQHF. The CDR3 DNA reads TGTGCCAGCAGTTCCCTCGGACAGAATAGCAATCAGCCCCAGCATTTT. This rearrangement joins TRBV6-5 to TRBJ1-5; D is possibly TRBD1 (6 bases). The CDR3 length is 16 residues. Germline V gene data show CDR1 as MNHEY and CDR2 as SVGAGI. The ends were cut back, 4 bases at V and 0 bases at J, with 13 bases in the middle.

This clone was recorded a few times. The genes are TRBV7-2 and TRBJ1-6; 10 bases align to TRBD1. Germline V gene lookup returns CDR1 SGHTA and CDR2 FQGNSA. The J segment lost 7 bases and the V segment lost 5 bases, leaving 2 bases of the junction unmatched. CDR3 size: 14 residues. The DNA for the CDR3 is TGTGCCAGCAGCAAGACAGGGGGCAATTCACCCCTCCACTTT. Protein sequence: CASSKTGGNSPLHF.

This clone was detected only once. The V and J genes are TRBV11-2 and TRBJ1-5; D ambiguous. The CDR3 sequence is 14 residues long. The V end was cut by 0 bases, the J end by 3 bases, with 6 bases between. From germline, CDR1 is SGHAT and CDR2 FQNNGV. The CDR3 sequence: CASSLDSINQPQHF. In nucleotides, the CDR3 is TGTGCCAGCAGCTTAGATTCAATCAATCAGCCCCAGCATTTT.

The chain carries TRBV9 and TRBJ2-6; D is possibly TRBD1 (6 bases). Between the trimmed V and J ends, which lost 1 base and 1 base, there was a span of 9 bases. The CDR3 loop spans 16 amino acids. Germline CDR1 SGDLS, CDR2 YYNGEE. CDR3 bases: TGTGCCAGCAGCGTACCACAGGGATCTGGGGCCAACGTCCTGACTTTC. Amino acids: CASSVPQGSGANVLTF.

The chain combines TRBV11-2 with TRBJ2-1; TRBD2 agrees at 11 bases. CDR1 and CDR2 from the germline V gene are SGHAT and FQNNGV. V lost 0 bases, J lost 2 bases, and 6 bases stayed unmatched. This CDR3 spans 18 amino acids. As DNA, the CDR3 is TGTGCCAGCAGCTTAGATTTAACTAGCGGGAGAACCTACAATGAGCAGTTCTTC. Translated: CASSLDLTSGRTYNEQFF.

In this sample, this clone turned up a few times. The chain employs TRBV7-8 and TRBJ1-6; D not resolved. The CDR3 is 12 amino acids. Trimming left V 5 bases short and J 4 bases short, with 3 bases between. Per germline, CDR1 SGHVS and CDR2 FQNEAQ. In nucleotides, the CDR3 is TGTGCCAGCAGCGAGTATAATTCACCCCTCCACTTT. It yields the protein CASSEYNSPLHF.

This clone was seen a single time. Written as DNA, the CDR3 is TGTGCCAGCAGCTTAGAGGGAGGGCCCAGTTCCGAGCAGTACTTC. Amino acids: CASSLEGGPSSEQYF. The chain carries TRBV11-3 and TRBJ2-7; 7 nucleotides align to TRBD2. The V gene's germline CDR1 is SGHNT and CDR2 YENEEA. Trimming at V came to 0 bases and at J to 6 bases, leaving 8 bases not matched to a gene. CDR3 length: 15 residues.

The J gene is TRBJ2-3, the V gene TRBV7-2, with D perhaps matching TRBD2 (7 bases). The V end was cut by 1 base, the J end by 5 bases, with 13 bases between. The CDR3 spans 15 residues. CDR1 is SGHTA, CDR2 FQGNSA, per germline. CDR3 DNA sequence: TGTGCCAGCAGCTTAGACGGGGGGCCTGGAGATACGCAGTATTTT. Protein product: CASSLDGGPGDTQYF.

The chain couples TRBV3-1 (or the pseudogene TRBV3-2) to TRBJ2-1; tentative D call: TRBD2 (5 bases). V lost 7 bases to trimming and J lost 2 bases, with 15 bases between them. The length of the CDR3 is 15 residues. Germline V gene sequence: CDR1 LGHDT, CDR2 YNNKEL (reference sequence). Here the CDR3 DNA reads TGTGCCAGCACCACCCTCGGGGAACCCTACAATGAGCAGTTCTTC. Its protein product is CASTTLGEPYNEQFF.

The V gene is TRBV13, the J gene TRBJ2-7; perhaps TRBD2 as D (6 bases). Germline CDR1 is PRHDT and CDR2 is FYEKMQ (reference sequence). V lost 1 base and J lost 0, with 7 bases in between. The CDR3 is 14 amino acids. The CDR3 bases are TGTGCCAGCAGCTTAGACGGGAGCTCCTACGAGCAGTACTTC. This translates into CASSLDGSSYEQYF.

V usage is TRBV7-6 and J usage is TRBJ1-1, with 8 bases that match TRBD1. The CDR3 totals 16 residues. Germline lookup yields CDR1 SGHVS and CDR2 FNYEAQ. Trimming cost V 2 bases and J 0 bases; bases outside gene matches: 5. The CDR3 nucleotides are TGTGCCAGCAGCTTATCGGCAGGGGGCTTGAACACTGAAGCTTTCTTT. Its protein is CASSLSAGGLNTEAFF.

This clone was found once. The chain joins TRBV5-1 to TRBJ1-1; 7 nucleotides line up with TRBD1. Germline values: CDR1 SGHRS, CDR2 YFSETQ. The CDR3 has 14 amino acids. The J segment lost 10 bases and the V segment lost 4 bases, leaving 13 bases of the junction unmatched. In nucleotides, the CDR3 is TGCGCCAGCAGCCCCTTTACAGGGGAGGACATAGCTTTCTTT. It is translated as CASSPFTGEDIAFF.

J is TRBJ1-1 and V is TRBV7-6; the D gene is possibly TRBD1 (6 bases). Germline assignment: CDR1 SGHVS and CDR2 FNYEAQ. This CDR3 region has 16 residues. V was shortened by 1 base and J by 7 bases, with 19 bases between the two germline ends. The CDR3 DNA reads TGTGCCAGCAGCTTAGTCCGCCTAAAGGGGGGGGGTGAAGCTTTCTTT. Translating it yields CASSLVRLKGGGEAFF.

The chain combines TRBV5-8 with TRBJ1-5, with 7 positions matching TRBD1. Looked up from germline, CDR1 is SGHTS and CDR2 is YDEGEE. The V segment lost 0 bases and the J segment 2 bases; nucleotides outside the gene matches: 11. CDR3 length equals 18 residues. For the CDR3, the DNA is TGTGCCAGCAGCTTGGCCGAGAGGGGGCAATATGGCAATCAGCCCCAGCATTTT. Translated, it gives CASSLAERGQYGNQPQHF. The full variable domain, rest sourced from reference TRBV5-8 and TRBJ1-5, is EAGVTQSPTHLIKTRGQQATLRCSPISGHTSVYWYQQALGLGLQFLLWYDEGEERNRGNFPPRFSGRQFPNYSSELNVNALELEDSALYLCASSLAERGQYGNQPQHFGDGTRLSIL.

The chain couples TRBV9 to TRBJ2-5; 7 positions match TRBD1. The CDR3 runs 15 residues. V shed 3 bases and J 2 bases; nucleotides not matched to a gene: 7. The germline V gene encodes CDR1 SGDLS and CDR2 YYNGEE. The CDR3 nucleotides read TGTGCCAGCAGCGAGGGGACAGTTCTTCAAGAGACCCAGTACTTC. Translated, it gives CASSEGTVLQETQYF.

The chain combines TRBV7-3 with TRBJ1-6; no reliable D call. V was clipped by 0 bases and J by 13 bases, with 10 bases between them. Germline V gene data show CDR1 as SGHTA and CDR2 as FQGTGA. The CDR3 has 13 residues. The CDR3 sequence: CASSLTVEEPLHF. In DNA form, the CDR3 reads TGTGCCAGCAGCTTAACGGTGGAGGAGCCCCTCCACTTT.

The V call is TRBV9, the J call TRBJ2-7; TRBD2 matches at 10 bases. The germline CDR1 and CDR2 sequences are SGDLS and YYNGEE. After removal of 0 bases from V and 6 bases from J, the junction contained 6 bases not matched to a gene. CDR3 length: 15 residues. The CDR3 DNA follows: TGTGCCAGCAGCGTAGGGCTAGCGGGAGATCGCGAGCAGTACTTC. It translates to CASSVGLAGDREQYF. The variable domain in full, completed from reference TRBV9 and TRBJ2-7, reads DSGVTQTPKHLITATGQRVTLRCSPRSGDLSVYWYQQSLDQGLQFLIQYYNGEERAKGNILERFSAQQFPDLHSELNLSSLELGDSALYFCASSVGLAGDREQYFGPGTRLTVT.

The gene calls are TRBV10-3 and TRBJ2-1; no definite D call. V dropped 10 bases and J dropped 0 bases, with 16 bases sitting between them. Germline assignment: CDR1 ENHRY and CDR2 SYGVKD. This CDR3 comprises 15 residues. This chain's CDR3 is CASKPLPSSYNEQFF. The CDR3 region has the DNA TGTGCCAGCAAGCCTCTTCCGAGCTCCTACAATGAGCAGTTCTTC.

V is TRBV5-1 and J is TRBJ1-1, with D possibly being TRBD1 (6 bases). The CDR3 loop spans 14 amino acids. The V end lost 4 bases, the J end lost 1 base, and 11 bases lay between the germline ends. In germline, CDR1 is SGHRS, CDR2 YFSETQ. In nucleotides, the CDR3 is TGCGCCAGCAGCCTTCGACAGGCGAACACTGAAGCTTTCTTT. Translating gives CASSLRQANTEAFF.

The rearrangement links TRBV7-2 to TRBJ2-7; 10 bases align to TRBD2. Germline loops: CDR1 SGHTA, CDR2 FQGNSA. The trim removed 5 bases at V and 6 bases at J, leaving 7 bases unmatched. This CDR3 has 14 residues. Here the CDR3 reads CASSRGIAGGEQYF. In DNA form, the CDR3 reads TGTGCCAGCAGCCGCGGGATAGCGGGAGGCGAGCAGTACTTC.

V gene TRBV30 combines with J gene TRBJ1-1; TRBD1 matches 7 bases. The germline gives CDR1 GTSNPN, CDR2 SVGIG (reference sequence). V shed 2 bases, J shed 4 bases, and the junction held 1 base outside the gene matches. The CDR3 spans 12 residues. CDR3 in amino acids: CAWSYRGTEAFF. Written as DNA, the CDR3 is TGTGCCTGGAGTTACAGGGGCACTGAAGCTTTCTTT.

V usage is TRBV5-6 and J usage is TRBJ2-1; TRBD2 aligns across 12 bases. There are 19 residues in the CDR3. Germline V lookup: CDR1 SGHDT, CDR2 YYEEEE. Trimming took 0 bases from V and 0 from J; bases not matched to a gene: 7. The CDR3, as DNA: TGTGCCAGCAGCTTGGGACTAGCGGGAGTGGTGAGCTCCTACAATGAGCAGTTCTTC. Residues: CASSLGLAGVVSSYNEQFF.

This chain uses TRBV19 with TRBJ2-7; 7 bases are shared with TRBD1. Per the germline V gene, CDR1 is LNHDA and CDR2 is SQIVND (reference sequence). The CDR3 is 13 amino acids. Trimming cost V 6 bases and J 3 bases; bases outside gene matches: 5. The chain's CDR3 is CASSQTGIYEQYF. The CDR3 coding sequence is TGTGCCAGTAGCCAGACAGGGATCTACGAGCAGTACTTC. The whole variable domain, filled in from reference TRBV19 and TRBJ2-7, reads DGGITQSPKYLFRKEGQNVTLSCEQNLNHDAMYWYRQDPGQGLRLIYYSQIVNDFQKGDIAEGYSVSREKKESFPLTVTSAQKNPTAFYLCASSQTGIYEQYFGPGTRLTVT.

CDR3 sequence reads: CASSERVVTEAFF. CDR3 DNA: TGTGCCAGCAGTGAACGCGTAGTCACTGAAGCTTTCTTT. The rearrangement joins TRBV6-1 to TRBJ1-1; D not resolved. V was shortened by 2 bases and J by 4 bases, with 8 bases between the two germline ends. Germline V lookup: CDR1 MNHNS, CDR2 SASEGT. The CDR3 is 13 residues long.

The chain couples TRBV27 to TRBJ2-5; TRBD2 might be the D (6 bases). CDR1 and CDR2 from the germline V gene are MNHEY and SMNVEV (reference sequence). The CDR3 has 15 residues. V gave up 6 bases and J gave up 4 bases, with 18 bases separating them. Here the CDR3 reads CASSLTWGVGETQYF. The DNA of the CDR3 is TGTGCCAGCAGCCTCACTTGGGGGGTTGGAGAGACCCAGTACTTC.

The chain joins TRBV6-5 to TRBJ2-7; 8 positions agree with TRBD2. CDR1 MNHEY and CDR2 SVGAGI come from the germline V gene. Trimming removed 6 bases from V and 1 base from J; junction bases left unmatched: 8. This CDR3 is 15 amino acids long. The CDR3 here is CASRLLAGVSYEQYF. CDR3 coding DNA: TGTGCCAGCAGGCTTCTAGCGGGCGTTTCCTACGAGCAGTACTTC.

V is TRBV3-1 (or the pseudogene TRBV3-2) and J is TRBJ2-5; tentative D call: TRBD2 (6 bases). The germline CDR1 and CDR2 sequences are LGHDT and YNNKEL (reference sequence). The CDR3 consists of 15 residues. V was pared by 4 bases and J by 1 base, with 13 bases between. CDR3 residues: CASSRPGTGQETQYF. The CDR3 DNA is TGTGCCAGCAGCCGTCCCGGGACTGGCCAAGAGACCCAGTACTTC.